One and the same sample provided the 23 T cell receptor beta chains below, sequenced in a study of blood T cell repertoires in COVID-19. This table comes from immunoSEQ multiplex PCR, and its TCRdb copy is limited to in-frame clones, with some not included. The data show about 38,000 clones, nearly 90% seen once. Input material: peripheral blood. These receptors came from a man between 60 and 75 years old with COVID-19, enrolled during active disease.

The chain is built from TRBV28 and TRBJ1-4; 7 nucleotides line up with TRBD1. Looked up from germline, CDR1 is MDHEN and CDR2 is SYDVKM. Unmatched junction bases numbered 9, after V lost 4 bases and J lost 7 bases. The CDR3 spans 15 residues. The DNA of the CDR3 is TGTGCCAGCAGTTCACCAAGGGGGCATCGTGAAAAACTGTTTTTT. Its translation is CASSSPRGHREKLFF.

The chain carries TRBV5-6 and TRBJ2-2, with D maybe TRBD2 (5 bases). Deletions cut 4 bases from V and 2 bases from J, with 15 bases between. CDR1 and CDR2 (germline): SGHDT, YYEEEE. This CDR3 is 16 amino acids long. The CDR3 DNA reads TGTGCCAGCAGCCCCATAGGAGGCATAAACACCGGGGAGCTGTTTTTT. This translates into CASSPIGGINTGELFF.

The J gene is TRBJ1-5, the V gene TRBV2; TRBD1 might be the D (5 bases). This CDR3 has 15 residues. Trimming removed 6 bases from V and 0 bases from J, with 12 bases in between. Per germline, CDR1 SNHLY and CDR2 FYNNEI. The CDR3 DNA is TGTGCCAGCAGCGGGGGACCTTATAGCAATCAGCCCCAGCATTTT. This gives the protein CASSGGPYSNQPQHF.

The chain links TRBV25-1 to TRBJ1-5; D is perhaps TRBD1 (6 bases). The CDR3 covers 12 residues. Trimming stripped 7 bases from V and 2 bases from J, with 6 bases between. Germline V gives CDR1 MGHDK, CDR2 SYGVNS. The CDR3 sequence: CASNRGNQPQHF. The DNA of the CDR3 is TGTGCCAGCAACAGGGGCAATCAGCCCCAGCATTTT.

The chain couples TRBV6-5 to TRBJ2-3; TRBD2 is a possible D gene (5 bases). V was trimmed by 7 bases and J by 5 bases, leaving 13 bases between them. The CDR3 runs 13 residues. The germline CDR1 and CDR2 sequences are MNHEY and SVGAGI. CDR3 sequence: CASKRDEGDTQYF. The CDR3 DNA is TGTGCCAGCAAGCGTGACGAGGGAGATACGCAGTATTTT.

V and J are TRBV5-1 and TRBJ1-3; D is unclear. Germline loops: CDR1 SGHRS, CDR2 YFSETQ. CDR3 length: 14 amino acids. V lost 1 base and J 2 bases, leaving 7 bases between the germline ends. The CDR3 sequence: CASSLKITGNTIYF. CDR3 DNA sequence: TGCGCCAGCAGCTTGAAAATAACTGGAAACACCATATATTTT.

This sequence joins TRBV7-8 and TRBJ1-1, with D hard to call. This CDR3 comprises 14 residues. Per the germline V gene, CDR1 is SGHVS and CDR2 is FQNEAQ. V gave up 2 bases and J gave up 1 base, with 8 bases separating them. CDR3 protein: CASSLMAGNTEAFF. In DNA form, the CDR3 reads TGTGCCAGCAGCTTAATGGCAGGGAACACTGAAGCTTTCTTT.

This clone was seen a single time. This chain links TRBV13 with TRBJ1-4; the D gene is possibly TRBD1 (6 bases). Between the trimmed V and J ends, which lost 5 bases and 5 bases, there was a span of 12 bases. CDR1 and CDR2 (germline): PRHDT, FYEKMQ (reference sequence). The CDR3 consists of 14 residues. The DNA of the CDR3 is TGTGCCAGCAGCCGGGACAATGGAAATGAAAAACTGTTTTTT. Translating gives CASSRDNGNEKLFF.

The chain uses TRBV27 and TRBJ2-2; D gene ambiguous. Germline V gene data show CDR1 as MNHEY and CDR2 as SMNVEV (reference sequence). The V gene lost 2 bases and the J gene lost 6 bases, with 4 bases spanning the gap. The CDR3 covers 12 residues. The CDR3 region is CASSLRAGELFF. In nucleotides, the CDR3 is TGTGCCAGCAGTTTAAGAGCCGGGGAGCTGTTTTTT.

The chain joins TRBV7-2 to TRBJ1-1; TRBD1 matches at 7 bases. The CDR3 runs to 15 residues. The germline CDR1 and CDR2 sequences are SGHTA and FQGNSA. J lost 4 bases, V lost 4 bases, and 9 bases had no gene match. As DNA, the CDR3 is TGTGCCAGCAGCTCACAGGGGAAGTCCTTCACTGAAGCTTTCTTT. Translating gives CASSSQGKSFTEAFF.

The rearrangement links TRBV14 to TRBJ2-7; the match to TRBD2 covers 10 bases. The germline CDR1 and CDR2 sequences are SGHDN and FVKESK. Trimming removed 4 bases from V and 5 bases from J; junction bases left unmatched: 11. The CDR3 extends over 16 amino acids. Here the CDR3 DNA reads TGTGCCAGCAGCCCCCTTGGGACTAGCGACATGAACGAGCAGTACTTC. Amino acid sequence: CASSPLGTSDMNEQYF.

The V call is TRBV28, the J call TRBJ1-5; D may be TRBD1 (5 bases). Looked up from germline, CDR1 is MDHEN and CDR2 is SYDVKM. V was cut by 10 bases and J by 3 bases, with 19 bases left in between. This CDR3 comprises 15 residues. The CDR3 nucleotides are TGTGCCACCCGAGGAGGGGAGGTGGACAATCAGCCCCAGCATTTT. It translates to CATRGGEVDNQPQHF. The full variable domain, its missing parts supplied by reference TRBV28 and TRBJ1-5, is DVKVTQSSRYLVKRTGEKVFLECVQDMDHENMFWYRQDPGLGLRLIYFSYDVKMKEKGDIPEGYSVSREKKERFSLILESASTNQTSMYLCATRGGEVDNQPQHFGDGTRLSIL.

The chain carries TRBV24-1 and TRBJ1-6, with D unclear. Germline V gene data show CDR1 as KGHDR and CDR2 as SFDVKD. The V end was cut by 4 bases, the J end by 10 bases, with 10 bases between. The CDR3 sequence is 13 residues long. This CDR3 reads CATSESDRSPLHF. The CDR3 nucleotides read TGTGCCACCAGTGAGTCAGATCGATCACCCCTCCACTTT.

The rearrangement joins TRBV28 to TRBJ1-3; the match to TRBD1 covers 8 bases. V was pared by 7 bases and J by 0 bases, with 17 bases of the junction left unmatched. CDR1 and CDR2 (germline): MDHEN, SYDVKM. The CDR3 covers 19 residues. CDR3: CASTPPPGTGASSGNTIYF. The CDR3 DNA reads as TGTGCCAGCACCCCACCCCCCGGGACAGGTGCCAGCTCTGGAAACACCATATATTTT.

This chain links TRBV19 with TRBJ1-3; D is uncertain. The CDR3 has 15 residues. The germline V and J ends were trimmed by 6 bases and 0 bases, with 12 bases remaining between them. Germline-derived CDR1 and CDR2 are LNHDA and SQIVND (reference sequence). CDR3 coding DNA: TGTGCCAGTAGCGACTGGAGACCCTCTGGAAACACCATATATTTT. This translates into CASSDWRPSGNTIYF.

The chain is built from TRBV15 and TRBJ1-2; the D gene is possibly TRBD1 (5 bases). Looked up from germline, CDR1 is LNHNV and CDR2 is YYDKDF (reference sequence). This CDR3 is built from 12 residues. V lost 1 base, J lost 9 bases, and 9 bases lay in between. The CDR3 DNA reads TGTGCCACCAGCAGAGGGGGGGTCCGCTACACCTTC. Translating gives CATSRGGVRYTF.

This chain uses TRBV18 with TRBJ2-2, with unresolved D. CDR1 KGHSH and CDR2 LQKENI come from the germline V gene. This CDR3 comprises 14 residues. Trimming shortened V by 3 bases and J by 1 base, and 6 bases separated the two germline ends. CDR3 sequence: CASSPRLNTGELFF. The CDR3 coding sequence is TGTGCCAGCTCACCGCGGCTGAACACCGGGGAGCTGTTTTTT.

The chain's CDR3 is CASSYFGQEGQPQHF. Here the CDR3 DNA reads TGTGCCAGCAGTTACTTCGGACAGGAGGGACAGCCCCAGCATTTT. The V gene is TRBV6-2 or TRBV6-3, the J gene TRBJ1-5; 7 bases align to TRBD1. V lost 1 base, J lost 7 bases, and 7 bases stayed unmatched. CDR3 length: 15 residues. CDR1 is MNHEY and CDR2 is SVGEGT in the germline V gene.

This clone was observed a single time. CDR3 amino acids: CASSPDGLATYEQYF. CDR3 nucleotides: TGTGCCAGCTCACCCGACGGACTAGCGACCTACGAGCAGTACTTC. J is TRBJ2-7 and V is TRBV18; 9 nucleotides match TRBD2. V shed 3 bases, J shed 2 bases, and the junction held 5 bases outside the gene matches. The CDR3 totals 15 residues. Per germline, CDR1 KGHSH and CDR2 LQKENI.

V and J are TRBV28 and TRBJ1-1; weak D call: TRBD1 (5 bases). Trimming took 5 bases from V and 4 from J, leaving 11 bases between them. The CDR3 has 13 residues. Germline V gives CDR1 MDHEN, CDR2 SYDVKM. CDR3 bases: TGTGCCAGCAGTCCCGACAGATCCACTGAAGCTTTCTTT. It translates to CASSPDRSTEAFF.

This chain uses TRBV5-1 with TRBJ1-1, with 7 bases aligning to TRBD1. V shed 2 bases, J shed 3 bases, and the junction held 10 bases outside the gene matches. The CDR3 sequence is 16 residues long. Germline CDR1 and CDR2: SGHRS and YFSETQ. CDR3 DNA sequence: TGCGCCAGCAGCTTCCTCCGACAGGGTGAATACACTGAAGCTTTCTTT. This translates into CASSFLRQGEYTEAFF.

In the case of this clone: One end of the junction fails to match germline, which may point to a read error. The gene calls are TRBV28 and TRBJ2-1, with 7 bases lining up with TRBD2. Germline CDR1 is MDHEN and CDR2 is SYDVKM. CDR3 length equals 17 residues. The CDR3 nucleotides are TGTGCCAGTAGTTTGGGGAGGGGCGCTGGGTCCTACAATGAGCAGTTCTTC. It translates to CASSLGRGAGSYNEQFF.

This CDR3 is CASSKAEGLDNSPLHF. The CDR3 DNA sequence: TGTGCCAGCAGCAAAGCTGAGGGTTTAGATAATTCACCCCTCCACTTT. V and J are TRBV21-1 and TRBJ1-6. TRBV21-1 is annotated as a pseudogene. The CDR3 is 16 residues long.